This T cell receptor beta chain came from a study of blood T cell repertoires in COVID-19. Across the study: Both acute and convalescent COVID-19 samples were obtained from the United States, Italy and Spain. T cells, B-cell-depleted T cells, or PBMCs provided the cDNA or gDNA that served as material.

As processed by the authors: Nucleated cell counts were estimated from reference gene primer amplification. Only in-frame clones appear in the TCRdb table, and some are missing; sequencing was by immunoSEQ multiplex PCR. The V and J calls and clone size were taken over from that table, and D and trimming were inferred from the DNA. The data contain around 87,000 clones, 80% of them singletons. The trim removed 6 bases at V and 7 bases at J, leaving 9 bases unmatched. The CDR3 runs 14 residues. Looked up from germline, CDR1 is SNHLY and CDR2 is FYNNEI. This receptor was taken from a human donor in a cohort sampled during active COVID-19. The chain joins TRBV2 to TRBJ1-5, with TRBD1 matching 7 bases. Sequenced: peripheral blood. The chain's CDR3 is CASRQGLIGQPQHF. CDR3 DNA: TGTGCCAGCAGACAGGGGCTGATAGGGCAGCCCCAGCATTTT.